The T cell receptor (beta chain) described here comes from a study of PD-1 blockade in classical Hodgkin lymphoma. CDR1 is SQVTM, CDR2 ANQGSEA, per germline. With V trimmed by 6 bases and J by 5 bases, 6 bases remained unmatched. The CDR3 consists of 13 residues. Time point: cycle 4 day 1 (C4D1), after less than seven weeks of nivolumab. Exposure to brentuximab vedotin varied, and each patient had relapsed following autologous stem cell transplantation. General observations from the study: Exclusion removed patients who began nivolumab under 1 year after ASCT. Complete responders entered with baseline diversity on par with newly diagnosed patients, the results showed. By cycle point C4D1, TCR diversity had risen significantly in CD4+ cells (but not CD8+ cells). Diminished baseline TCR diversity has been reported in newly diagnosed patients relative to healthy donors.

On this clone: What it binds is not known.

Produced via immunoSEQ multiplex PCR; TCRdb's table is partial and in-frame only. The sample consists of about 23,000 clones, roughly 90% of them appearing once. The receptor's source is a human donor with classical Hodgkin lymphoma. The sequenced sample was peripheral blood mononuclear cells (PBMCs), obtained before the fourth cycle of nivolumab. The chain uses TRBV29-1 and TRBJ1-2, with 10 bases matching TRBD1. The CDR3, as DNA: TGCAGCGTCCGGGACAGGGGTATTTATGGCTACACCTTC. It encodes CSVRDRGIYGYTF.